Each of the 14 T cell receptor beta chains below was sequenced from the same sample in a study of T-cell memory formation after mild COVID-19. Using its own MiXCR run on the 5' RACE reads, TCRdb lists one record per CDR3 protein. The data contain roughly 130,000 distinct CDR3 sequences, about 5.9% of them seen just once; the ten biggest clones take up roughly 2%. The sequenced material came from PBMCs or a T cell subset sorted from them (not recorded which). Every receptor here comes from an adult woman who had mild COVID-19 (a few samples of this study predate the infection). Cell type and time point are not known.

The V call is TRBV11-3, the J call TRBJ2-3, with 14 bases fitting TRBD2. There are 17 residues in the CDR3. From germline, CDR1 is SGHNT and CDR2 YENEEA. Trimming cost V 0 bases and J 3 bases; bases outside gene matches: 2. The CDR3 coding sequence is TGTGCCAGCAGCTTAGAGGGGACTAGCGGGAGAACAGATACGCAGTATTTT. Its translation: CASSLEGTSGRTDTQYF.

This clonotype came up many times. CDR3 bases: TGCAGTGCCCCGAGGAGCGGGAGGGCCAGCACAGATACGCAGTATTTT. Protein product: CSAPRSGRASTDTQYF. The rearrangement joins TRBV20-1 to TRBJ2-3; 10 bases agree with TRBD2. CDR1 is DFQATT and CDR2 is SNEGSKA in the germline V gene (reference sequence). Trimming removed 6 bases from V and 0 bases from J; junction bases left unmatched: 9. This CDR3 is built from 16 residues.

The chain is built from TRBV9 and TRBJ2-3, with TRBD2 matching over 8 bases. Trimming removed 0 bases from V and 2 bases from J; junction bases left unmatched: 8. Germline V gives CDR1 SGDLS, CDR2 YYNGEE. This CDR3 has 17 amino acids. The CDR3 spells CASSVDGIGGDTDTQYF. The DNA for the CDR3 is TGTGCCAGCAGCGTAGACGGTATCGGGGGGGACACAGATACGCAGTATTTT.

This clonotype came up a few times. This chain uses TRBV7-2 with TRBJ2-3; no clear D. The CDR3 consists of 14 residues. Germline V gene sequence: CDR1 SGHTA, CDR2 FQGNSA. Trimming took 5 bases from V and 6 from J, leaving 15 bases between them. The CDR3 region is CASSPSPSVDTQYF. CDR3 bases: TGTGCCAGCAGCCCATCCCCCTCAGTGGATACGCAGTATTTT.

This clonotype was seen many times. CDR3 nucleotide sequence: TGTGCCAGCAGTTTTTTAACGGGCCTGGGGGAATCACCCCTCCACTTT. This translates into CASSFLTGLGESPLHF. V usage is TRBV6-5 and J usage is TRBJ1-6; tentatively, D is TRBD1 (5 bases). CDR3 length equals 16 residues. V lost 4 bases and J 10 bases, leaving 20 bases between the germline ends. Per germline, CDR1 MNHEY and CDR2 SVGAGI.

To note about this clonotype: One end of the junction is discordant with germline, which a read error may explain. The CDR3 spells CASCQQGPGELLF. The CDR3 DNA is TGTGCCAGCTGCCAACAGGGCCCCGGGGAGCTGCTTTTT. The genes are TRBV3-1 and TRBJ2-2; maybe TRBD1 (6 bases). CDR1 and CDR2 from the germline V gene are LGHDT and YNNKEL (reference sequence). This CDR3 region has 13 residues.

The chain employs TRBV2 and TRBJ2-5; 10 bases match TRBD1. J gave up 2 bases and V 4 bases, and 4 bases lay outside the gene matches. CDR1 SNHLY and CDR2 FYNNEI come from the germline V gene. The CDR3 consists of 15 residues. CDR3 nucleotide sequence: TGTGCCAGCAGTGCTGACAGGGGGCTGCAAGAGACCCAGTACTTC. Its protein product is CASSADRGLQETQYF.

The J gene is TRBJ1-5, the V gene TRBV30, with 9 bases that match TRBD1. Germline trimming cut 4 bases from V and 3 bases from J; bases unmatched to any gene: 4. CDR1 is GTSNPN, CDR2 SVGIG, per germline (reference sequence). This CDR3 has 14 amino acids. The CDR3 here is CAWNRGLTNQPQHF. CDR3 DNA sequence: TGTGCCTGGAACAGGGGGCTGACCAATCAGCCCCAGCATTTT.

This clonotype was recorded at least ten times. The rearrangement links TRBV12-3 or TRBV12-4 to TRBJ2-5; D is possibly TRBD1 or TRBD2 (5 bases each). The germline V and J ends were trimmed by 3 bases and 2 bases, with 13 bases remaining between them. CDR3 length equals 15 residues. The CDR3 region has the DNA TGTGCCAGCAGTTTTTGGGCAGGGAGTCAAGAGACCCAGTACTTC. This encodes CASSFWAGSQETQYF.

This chain joins TRBV19 and TRBJ2-5; D not certain. In germline, CDR1 is LNHDA, CDR2 SQIVND (reference sequence). Trimming removed 4 bases from V and 4 bases from J, with 22 bases in between. The CDR3 has 17 amino acids. The CDR3 DNA sequence: TGTGCCAGTAGTACCCTGTCGCGGCAGTCGACCAGAGAGACCCAGTACTTC. Protein: CASSTLSRQSTRETQYF. The full variable domain, with the rest looked up from reference TRBV19 and TRBJ2-5, is DGGITQSPKYLFRKEGQNVTLSCEQNLNHDAMYWYRQDPGQGLRLIYYSQIVNDFQKGDIAEGYSVSREKKESFPLTVTSAQKNPTAFYLCASSTLSRQSTRETQYFGPGTRLLVL.

This clonotype was seen many times. The rearrangement joins TRBV5-1 to TRBJ2-5, with D unresolved. The CDR3 contains 13 residues. The germline V and J ends were trimmed by 5 bases and 2 bases, with 10 bases remaining between them. Germline values: CDR1 SGHRS, CDR2 YFSETQ. The CDR3 DNA is TGCGCCAGCAGACGGAAGGTTCAAGAGACCCAGTACTTC. It yields the protein CASRRKVQETQYF.

This rearrangement joins TRBV4-2 to TRBJ1-6; D is possibly TRBD1 (6 bases). Germline assignment: CDR1 LGHNA and CDR2 YNFKEQ. Trimming left V 1 base short and J 9 bases short, with 19 bases between. The length of the CDR3 is 17 residues. Here the CDR3 reads CASSQGGSGALVSPLHF. CDR3 DNA sequence: TGTGCCAGCAGCCAAGGGGGCTCGGGGGCGTTAGTTTCACCCCTCCACTTT.

Only a few counts were recorded for this clonotype. The V and J genes are TRBV27 and TRBJ1-5; TRBD1 might be the D (6 bases). The germline CDR1 and CDR2 sequences are MNHEY and SMNVEV (reference sequence). Trimming shortened V by 3 bases and J by 2 bases, and 8 bases separated the two germline ends. The CDR3 loop spans 14 amino acids. In DNA, the CDR3 is TGTGCCAGCAGTTTTGCAGGGGGCAATCAGCCCCAGCATTTT. It yields the protein CASSFAGGNQPQHF.

J is TRBJ1-2 and V is TRBV4-3; possibly TRBD1 for D (5 bases). V lost 0 bases and J 8 bases, leaving 16 bases between the germline ends. CDR3 size: 15 residues. Germline CDR1 and CDR2: LGHNA and YSLEER. CDR3 loop: CASSQDSRELRGYTF. CDR3 coding DNA: TGCGCCAGCAGCCAAGATAGCAGGGAATTGAGGGGCTACACCTTC.